This paragraph covers one T cell receptor (beta chain) sequence. Its specificity is unknown. Here immunoSEQ multiplex PCR was the method, and the copy in TCRdb shows in-frame clones only, minus some. The sample carries about 960,000 clones, less than 85% recorded once. Only Caucasian adults living in Nashville, Tennessee made up the donor group. This sample was taken from a study of shared clonotypes between healthy human individuals. The study, taken as a whole, reports: Lower generation probabilities were found for non-shared clonotypes than for those shared by all four donors. Memory subsets had estimated richness that was generally smaller than that of naive subsets.

Source material: memory CD4+ T cells sorted from blood. Stated subset: CD45RA-negative fraction. The TCR comes from a man in his late teens or twenties in good health.

The CDR3 region has the DNA TGTGCCAGCAGCTTTCCGGGACAGGAGCACTACGAGCAGTACTTC. As protein: CASSFPGQEHYEQYF. The genes are TRBV5-4 and TRBJ2-7; 8 bases line up with TRBD1. CDR1 and CDR2 (germline): SGHNT, YYREEE (reference sequence). There are 15 residues in the CDR3. V was pared by 2 bases and J by 3 bases, with 7 bases of the junction left unmatched.